This T cell receptor beta chain was recorded in a study of blood T cell repertoires in COVID-19. V dropped 0 bases and J dropped 1; count of bases not matched to a gene: 4. CDR1 is SGHTA, CDR2 FQGNSA, per germline. The CDR3 runs 18 residues. Profiled with immunoSEQ multiplex PCR; TCRdb holds only in-frame clones, not every one. In the table there are about 46,000 clones, around 87% of which are singletons. Sequencing used peripheral blood. The rearrangement uses TRBV7-2 and TRBJ2-6, with TRBD2 matching 9 bases. The sequence was obtained from a human donor in a cohort sampled during active COVID-19. This CDR3 reads CASSLAGGGASGANVLTF. The CDR3 DNA sequence: TGTGCCAGCAGCTTAGCAGGCGGGGGGGCTTCTGGGGCCAACGTCCTGACTTTC.